At least ten counts were recorded for the clone carrying this T cell receptor (beta chain). Its antigen is unidentified. The time point: newly diagnosed GD, antithyroid drugs for less than 3 months. With RNA extracted from PBMCs as input, the TCR library was made. In building TCR beta libraries, iRepertoire HTBI primers were used together with Arm-PCR of CDR3 regions. TCRdb reanalysed the multiplex PCR reads using MiXCR and keeps one entry per CDR3 protein. The sample lists approximately 350,000 distinct CDR3 sequences, 16% occurring once. This sample was taken from a study of regulatory T cells in long-lasting Graves disease. Study results and limitations: Those with persistent Graves' had less TCR diversity than newly diagnosed patients.

These sequences were also reported in another study, on T cells in Graves' hyperthyroidism and ophthalmopathy.

This clonotype originated in a middle-aged man with Graves disease. The sequencing used peripheral blood mononuclear cells (PBMCs), collected at new diagnosis, from a patient treated with antithyroid drugs.

CDR3 in amino acids: CASSLGVLDTQYF. Here the CDR3 DNA reads TGTGCCAGCAGCTTGGGTGTCCTAGATACGCAGTATTTT. This sequence joins TRBV5-5 and TRBJ2-3; D is undetermined. The CDR3 sequence is 13 residues long. Germline V gives CDR1 SGHKS, CDR2 YYEKEE (reference sequence). The V gene lost 0 bases and the J gene lost 5 bases, with 7 bases spanning the gap.